This paragraph reports one T cell receptor beta chain. Survey level was the resolution at which the v3.0 immunoSEQ assay ran. Only in-frame clones appear in the TCRdb table, and some are missing; sequencing was by immunoSEQ multiplex PCR. The sample includes 25,000 to 30,000 clones, approximately 90% of them seen just once. CDR1 and CDR2 from the germline V gene are SNHLY and FYNNEI. V lost 7 bases and J lost 4, with 13 bases in between. The CDR3 has 13 amino acids. The data derive from a study of long-term antiretroviral therapy in people with HIV. Sequencing used unsorted PBMCs, obtained 2.7 years after starting antiretroviral therapy. This TCR derives from a man between 35 and 55 years old with HIV. The chain joins TRBV2 to TRBJ2-5; TRBD2 is a possible D gene (6 bases). Here the CDR3 reads CASILTRGETQYF. The DNA of the CDR3 is TGTGCCAGCATCTTGACTAGAGGAGAGACCCAGTACTTC.